The T cell receptor (beta chain) described here comes from a study of T cell responses to AZD1222 COVID-19 vaccine. The study's findings and limits: Possibly, clonal diversity was underestimated; donors were largely white British and included more females. Seropositive status at baseline applied to only five or six AZD1222 recipients. Reportedly, close to half of spike-specific TCRs are directed against unmutated variant regions.

In its sample, this clone was seen once. Antigen: not known. Produced via immunoSEQ multiplex PCR; TCRdb's table is partial and in-frame only. Seen here are roughly 140,000 clones, 88% observed once, and the top ten hold over 6%. The sample was peripheral blood, taken after recovery from COVID-19. The receptor comes from an adult who had recovered from COVID-19.

CDR3 coding DNA: TGTGCCAGCAGCACGCGGACAGGGAGTGAGGCAGATACGCAGTATTTT. It is translated as CASSTRTGSEADTQYF. The rearrangement uses TRBV11-1 and TRBJ2-3; 8 positions match TRBD1. CDR3 size: 16 residues. CDR1 SGHAT and CDR2 FQDESV come from the germline V gene (reference sequence). Losses at the gene ends were 5 bases for V and 4 bases for J; bases not matched to a gene: 11.